Included here is one T cell receptor (beta chain) sequence, with context. Its antigen is still unknown. Germline V CDR1 and CDR2: KGHSH, LQKENI. There are 14 residues in the CDR3. Trimming left V 3 bases short and J 0 bases short, with 8 bases between. These data come from a study of post-analysis software for immune sequencing data. Notes on the study in general: TRBV5-6, TRBV5-1 and TRBV20-1 were among a few TRBV segments more frequent in patients than controls. Among multiple sclerosis patients, normalized Chao1 diversity was significantly below that of controls.

Unique molecular identifiers had been added to the TCR beta cDNA libraries. TCRdb re-analysed the PCR reads in MiXCR, keeping a single row per CDR3 protein. The sample contains some 700,000 distinct CDR3 sequences, around 60% of which appear only once. The source of this sequence is a girl aged 2 to 9 with multiple sclerosis. The sample was blood. The genes are TRBV18 and TRBJ1-2, with a tentative D call TRBD1 (6 bases). In nucleotides, the CDR3 is TGTGCCAGCTCACCCTACAGGGCTAACTATGGCTACACCTTC. The encoded protein is CASSPYRANYGYTF.